The sequence of this T cell receptor beta chain was determined in a study of blood T cell repertoires in COVID-19. About the study: COVID-19 samples from acute and convalescent phases originated in the United States, Italy and Spain. T cells, B-cell-depleted T cells, or PBMCs supplied cDNA or gDNA.

The germline V and J ends were trimmed by 0 bases and 5 bases, with 11 bases remaining between them. Looked up from germline, CDR1 is MNHEY and CDR2 is SVGAGI. This CDR3 spans 15 amino acids. TCRdb keeps only in-frame clones here, not all; method: immunoSEQ multiplex PCR. The data hold about 280,000 clones, with around 90% observed a single time. The material sequenced was peripheral blood. This clonotype originated in a woman aged 45 to 65 who had recovered from COVID-19. The J gene is TRBJ2-1, the V gene TRBV6-5, with a tentative D call TRBD1 (6 bases). The CDR3 reads CASSYSIWTDNEQFF. The CDR3 DNA sequence: TGTGCCAGCAGTTACTCCATTTGGACAGACAATGAGCAGTTCTTC.